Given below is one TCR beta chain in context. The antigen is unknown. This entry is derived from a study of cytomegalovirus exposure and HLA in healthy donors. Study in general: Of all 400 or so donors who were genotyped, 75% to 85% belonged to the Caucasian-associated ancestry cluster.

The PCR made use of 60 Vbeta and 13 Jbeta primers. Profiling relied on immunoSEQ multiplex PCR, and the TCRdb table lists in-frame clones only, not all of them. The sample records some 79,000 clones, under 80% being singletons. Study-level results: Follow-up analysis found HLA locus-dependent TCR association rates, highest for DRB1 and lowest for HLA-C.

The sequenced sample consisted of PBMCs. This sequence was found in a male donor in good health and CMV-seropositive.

For the CDR3, the DNA is TGTGCCAGCAGTTTATCTCTGGGCGACACCGGGGAGCTGTTTTTT. Residues: CASSLSLGDTGELFF. V usage is TRBV28 and J usage is TRBJ2-2; D is ambiguous. This CDR3 is 15 amino acids long. Trimming pared 1 base from V and 3 bases from J, leaving 9 bases between. Germline CDR1 and CDR2: MDHEN and SYDVKM.